This is a list of T cell receptor beta chains from one sample in a study of shared clonotypes between healthy human individuals. The data were produced by immunoSEQ multiplex PCR, yet TCRdb's version contains in-frame clones alone and is incomplete. The table shows roughly 500,000 clones, with about 96% occurring only once. The sample comprised naive CD4+ T cells sorted from blood. The receptors were gathered from a woman in her 30s in good health. Each CDR3 is given with its conserved first and last residue. The D gene is left open where the match is weak. Expanded clones get a size class; other rows say once, few or many, or leave the size out.

TGTGCCTGGAGTGGGGGACCTTACCCCGGGGAGCTGTTTTTT	CAWSGGPYPGELFF	-	-	TRBV30	TRBJ2-2
TGTGCCAGCAGCCGCGACCCCGGGACAGGGGGTTGGGGCTACACCTTC	CASSRDPGTGGWGYTF	TRBD1	-	TRBV11-1	TRBJ1-2
TGTGCCAGCAGTGATTGGCCTAGCGGACAGTACGAGCAGTACTTC	CASSDWPSGQYEQYF	-	-	TRBV2	TRBJ2-7
TGTGCCAGTAGTACTTTAGCGGGAGGAACTTACGAGCAGTACTTC	CASSTLAGGTYEQYF	TRBD2	-	TRBV19	TRBJ2-7
TGTGCCAGCAGTGGGACACCCATGAACACTGAAGCTTTCTTT	CASSGTPMNTEAFF	-	-	TRBV27	TRBJ1-1
TGCGCCAGCAGCCTCGGCCCGGGACCGAGCATAGACGCAGATACGCAGTATTTT	CASSLGPGPSIDADTQYF	-	-	TRBV10-1	TRBJ2-3
TGTGCCAGCAGCACGAAGGTTCGCTCCTACGAGCAGTACTTC	CASSTKVRSYEQYF	-	few	TRBV5-6	TRBJ2-7
TGCGCCAGCAGCTTGGAAGGCACCGGGGAGCTGTTTTTT	CASSLEGTGELFF	-	-	TRBV5-1	TRBJ2-2
TGTGCCACCCAGAGGACTAGCGGGAGCTACGAGCAGTACTTC	CATQRTSGSYEQYF	TRBD2	once	TRBV19	TRBJ2-7
TGCAGCGTTGCTAGCGCCCTCTCCTACAATGAGCAGTTCTTC	CSVASALSYNEQFF	-	-	TRBV29-1	TRBJ2-1
TGCAGCGCTGCGGACAGGGGAGTTGGAGAGCAGTACTTC	CSAADRGVGEQYF	TRBD1	-	TRBV29-1	TRBJ2-7
TGTGCCAGCAGTGACAATAAGGGGGGGACCTTGAACACTGAAGCTTTCTTT	CASSDNKGGTLNTEAFF	-	-	TRBV2	TRBJ1-1
TGTGCCAGCATCCAGGGCTCTGGGGCCAACGTCCTGACTTTC	CASIQGSGANVLTF	-	-	TRBV28	TRBJ2-6
TGTGCCAGCAGTTGGGACAGGACCGAGCAGTTCTTC	CASSWDRTEQFF	TRBD1	-	TRBV28	TRBJ2-1
TGCGCCAGCAGCCAAGGGGGACTAGGGATATTGGCCAAAAACATTCAGTACTTC	CASSQGGLGILAKNIQYF	TRBD2	-	TRBV4-1	TRBJ2-4
TGTGCCAGCAGTCCCTTTCGAATAGCGGGACTGTCGGACACAGATACGCAGTATTTT	CASSPFRIAGLSDTDTQYF	TRBD2	-	TRBV28	TRBJ2-3
TGTGCCTGGAGTACTGACAGGACGGCTGGAAACACCATATATTTT	CAWSTDRTAGNTIYF	-	-	TRBV30	TRBJ1-3
TGTGCCAGCAGCTTGAGGCTAGCGGGAAACAATGAGCAGTTCTTC	CASSLRLAGNNEQFF	TRBD2	-	TRBV7-2	TRBJ2-1
TGTGCCAGCAGCCGGGACAGGGTGTATGGCTACACCTTC	CASSRDRVYGYTF	TRBD1	-	TRBV2	TRBJ1-2
TGCGCCAGCTACGGGGAGCGGGAGCCCTACGAGCAGTACTTC	CASYGEREPYEQYF	TRBD2	-	TRBV5-1	TRBJ2-7
TGTGCCAGCAGCAAAGGGTTCAGCGGGAGGGCCTCCGAGCAGTACTTC	CASSKGFSGRASEQYF	-	-	TRBV21-1	TRBJ2-7
TGCGCCAGCAGCCAGAGGCTCCGGACAGGGGACACTGAAGCTTTCTTT	CASSQRLRTGDTEAFF	TRBD1	-	TRBV4-1	TRBJ1-1
TGTGCCAGTAGTATGAGTTGGATTGGGAGCTCTGGGGCCAACGTCCTGACTTTC	CASSMSWIGSSGANVLTF	-	-	TRBV19	TRBJ2-6
TGTGCCAGCAGCGGCGGGACAGGGCGTTTCAACACTGAAGCTTTCTTT	CASSGGTGRFNTEAFF	TRBD1	-	TRBV2	TRBJ1-1
TGTGCCAGTAGTGCTACCCTAGGACAGTCCATTGCCTCCTACGAGCAGTACTTC	CASSATLGQSIASYEQYF	-	once	TRBV19	TRBJ2-7
TGTGCCACCAGCAGGGAAAGCGGAACGAACACCGGGGAGCTGTTTTTT	CATSRESGTNTGELFF	-	-	TRBV15	TRBJ2-2
TGTGCCAGCAGCCTGCTAGCGGGAGGGTCCTACGAGCAGTACTTC	CASSLLAGGSYEQYF	TRBD2	-	TRBV5-6	TRBJ2-7
TGTGCCAGCACCGACCCTAGTTGGAACACTGAAGCTTTCTTT	CASTDPSWNTEAFF	-	-	TRBV28	TRBJ1-1